This T cell receptor (beta chain) was documented in a study of cytotoxic CD8 clonotypes in ibrutinib-treated CLL. Overall study findings and caveats: Stable or contracted on treatment, public clonotypes were also uncommon.

Profiled with immunoSEQ multiplex PCR; TCRdb holds only in-frame clones, not every one. This table holds over 250,000 clones, 70% to 80% found once. This clone was found once. What it binds is unknown. V shed 3 bases and J shed 1 base, with 3 bases lying between them. Germline assignment: CDR1 SEHNR and CDR2 FQNEAQ (reference sequence). CDR3 length equals 12 residues. The chain combines TRBV7-9 with TRBJ2-5, with D hard to call. The sample in question was PBMCs, obtained at disease progression, from a patient treated with ibrutinib. The sequence was obtained from a human donor with chronic lymphocytic leukemia. The CDR3 nucleotides are TGTGCCAGCAGCTTTCTCCAAGAGACCCAGTACTTC. This encodes CASSFLQETQYF.